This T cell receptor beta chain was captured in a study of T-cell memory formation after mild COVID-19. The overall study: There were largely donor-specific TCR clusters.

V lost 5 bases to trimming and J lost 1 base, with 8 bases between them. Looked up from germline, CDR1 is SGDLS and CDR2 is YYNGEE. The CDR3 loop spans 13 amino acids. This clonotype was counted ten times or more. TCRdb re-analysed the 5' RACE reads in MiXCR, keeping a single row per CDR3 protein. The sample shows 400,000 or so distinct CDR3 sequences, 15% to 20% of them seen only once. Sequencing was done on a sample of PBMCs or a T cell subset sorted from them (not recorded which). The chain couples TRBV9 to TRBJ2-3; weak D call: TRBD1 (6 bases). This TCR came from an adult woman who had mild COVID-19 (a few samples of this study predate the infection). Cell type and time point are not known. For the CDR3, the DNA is TGTGCCAGCAGTCCAGGGGGCACAGATACGCAGTATTTT. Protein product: CASSPGGTDTQYF.